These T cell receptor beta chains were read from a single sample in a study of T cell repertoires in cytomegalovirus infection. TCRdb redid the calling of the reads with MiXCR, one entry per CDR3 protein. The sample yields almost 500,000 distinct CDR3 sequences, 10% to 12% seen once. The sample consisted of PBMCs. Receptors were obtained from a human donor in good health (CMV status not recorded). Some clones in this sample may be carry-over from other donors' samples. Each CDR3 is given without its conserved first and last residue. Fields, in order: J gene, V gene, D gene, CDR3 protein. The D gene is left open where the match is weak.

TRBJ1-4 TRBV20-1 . SASSGPFATNEKLI
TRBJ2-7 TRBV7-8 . ASSFVRASSYEQY
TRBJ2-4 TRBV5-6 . ASSLDVGNIQY
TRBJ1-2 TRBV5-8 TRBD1 ASSLATGVRNYGYT
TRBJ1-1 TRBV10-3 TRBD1 AIRMGQYTEAF
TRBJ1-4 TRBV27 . ASSWQPGSEKLF
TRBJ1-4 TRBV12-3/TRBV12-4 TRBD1 ASSPGQGITNEKLF
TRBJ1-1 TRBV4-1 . ASSQENSLNTEAF
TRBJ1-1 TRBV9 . AILSPGHLNTEAF
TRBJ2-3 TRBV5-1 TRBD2 ASSLNAGVADTQY
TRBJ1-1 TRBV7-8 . ASSSGEVEVAF
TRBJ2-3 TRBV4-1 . ASSQDFPTDTQY
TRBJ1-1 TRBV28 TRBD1 ASSNNPGGDTEAF
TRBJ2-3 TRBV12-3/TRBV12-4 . ASSSTPGQSSTDTQY
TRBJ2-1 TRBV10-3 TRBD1 AISDTGTGNNEQF
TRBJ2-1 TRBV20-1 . SARDGGRDEQF
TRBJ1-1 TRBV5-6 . ASSPQVMNTEAF
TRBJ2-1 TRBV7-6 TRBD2 ASSLLAGGYNEQF
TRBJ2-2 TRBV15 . ATSRGGHNTGELF
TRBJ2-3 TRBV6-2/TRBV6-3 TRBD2 ASSPLAGGVTDTQY
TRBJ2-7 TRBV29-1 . SVAPSSYEQY
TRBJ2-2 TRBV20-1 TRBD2 SARLTSGGAHGELF
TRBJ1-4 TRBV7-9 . ASSFSEWEKLF
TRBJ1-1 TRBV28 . ACFRTEAF
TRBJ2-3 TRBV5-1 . ASSLVGRGTTDTQY
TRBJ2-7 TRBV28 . AIGRYEQY
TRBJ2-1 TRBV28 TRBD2 ASTTRGGYNNEQF
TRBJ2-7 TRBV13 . ASSATQDFTYEQY
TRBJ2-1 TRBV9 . ASTHEGSSYNEQF
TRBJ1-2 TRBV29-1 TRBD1 SVEDPGGTLYGYT
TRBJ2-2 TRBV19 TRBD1 ASSITGGTGEAGELF